A single sample is the source of the 7 T cell receptor beta chains below, sequenced in a study of post-analysis software for immune sequencing data. The antigens for these receptors are not known. TCR beta cDNA libraries included unique molecular identifiers. MiXCR, applied by TCRdb to the PCR reads, yields one record per CDR3 protein. The table has 750,000 to 950,000 distinct CDR3 sequences, roughly 58% seen once. Overall study results and limits: Five TRBV segments, including TRBV5-6, TRBV5-1 and TRBV20-1, were more frequent in patients than controls.

Sequences were obtained from blood. These receptors all stem from a girl aged 10 to 17 with multiple sclerosis.

The chain is built from TRBV29-1 and TRBJ2-6; 8 nucleotides align to TRBD1. From germline, CDR1 is SQVTM and CDR2 ANQGSEA. This CDR3 has 18 amino acids. Germline trimming cut 0 bases from V and 0 bases from J; bases unmatched to any gene: 7. CDR3 DNA sequence: TGCAGCGTTGAAGACAGGGGGCCCCAAAGCTCTGGGGCCAACGTCCTGACTTTC. Translating gives CSVEDRGPQSSGANVLTF.

V and J are TRBV7-9 and TRBJ1-1; 7 nucleotides match TRBD1. CDR1 and CDR2 (germline): SEHNR, FQNEAQ (reference sequence). V lost 8 bases and J lost 1; bases outside the gene matches: 7. The length of the CDR3 is 14 residues. CDR3 sequence reads: CASVPGQQNTEAFF. In DNA, the CDR3 is TGTGCCAGCGTACCGGGACAGCAGAACACTGAAGCTTTCTTT.

The chain carries TRBV6-6 and TRBJ2-1; D is unresolved. Germline V lookup: CDR1 MNHNY, CDR2 SVGAGI (reference sequence). The CDR3 length is 14 residues. The germline V and J ends were trimmed by 11 bases and 2 bases, with 16 bases remaining between them. For the CDR3, the DNA is TGTGCCGCGAGGTTGCCCGGGCCCTACAATGAGCAGTTCTTC. This translates into CAARLPGPYNEQFF.

This chain joins TRBV10-3 and TRBJ1-1; 10 nucleotides match TRBD1. V dropped 6 bases and J dropped 0; count of bases not matched to a gene: 4. Germline V gene lookup returns CDR1 ENHRY and CDR2 SYGVKD. The CDR3 runs 15 residues. The CDR3: CAIRADRGMNTEAFF. In DNA, the CDR3 is TGTGCCATCAGGGCGGACAGGGGGATGAACACTGAAGCTTTCTTT.

This chain joins TRBV30 and TRBJ2-7; 8 positions agree with TRBD2. The J call may be wrong; the DNA end is better matched by TRBJ2-5. The CDR3 has 13 residues. Germline V gives CDR1 GTSNPN, CDR2 SVGIG (reference sequence). The CDR3 spells CAWSEAGGRTQYF. CDR3 nucleotides: TGTGCCTGGAGTGAGGCGGGGGGTAGGACCCAGTACTTC.

The chain carries TRBV18 and TRBJ2-3; D remains unclear. Trimming removed 3 bases at V and 4 bases at J, with 8 bases between. The CDR3 covers 13 residues. Germline V gives CDR1 KGHSH, CDR2 LQKENI. The CDR3 protein is CASSPAAPDTQYF. Here the CDR3 DNA reads TGTGCCAGCTCACCGGCGGCCCCAGATACGCAGTATTTT.

V usage is TRBV5-1 and J usage is TRBJ2-7, with a weak D call TRBD1 (6 bases). Near its end, the DNA agrees better with TRBJ2-5, so the J call may be wrong. Germline values: CDR1 SGHRS, CDR2 YFSETQ. The CDR3 is 14 amino acids. The CDR3 protein is CASSPGGQTGTQYF. The DNA for the CDR3 is TGCGCCAGCAGCCCTGGAGGACAGACCGGGACCCAGTACTTC.